This T cell receptor beta chain was found in a study of T-cell memory formation after mild COVID-19 (dated by TCRdb to the early 2020s). For the wider study: TCR sequence clusters from the two donors were found to be largely donor specific. The cohort comprised two young, previously healthy adult volunteers, one female and one male. In two donors, T-cell clones that expanded and contracted after mild COVID-19 were followed by sequencing TCRalpha and TCRbeta repertoires longitudinally.

The paper's findings and limits, for the study overall: Only two mild cases were covered by the study, and larger cohorts that include severe cases with pre-infection samples were considered necessary. Clones contracting from day 15 to 85 had balanced CD4/CD8 phenotypes, while a second wave expanding from day 15 to 37 was biased towards CD4+. Whether the second-wave clones peaking on day 37 were SARS-CoV-2 specific was not confirmed. Contracting CD4+ clones appeared mostly in the CM and EM memory subsets, whereas CD8+ clones were enriched in EMRA. The detection of some responding clones in pre-infection memory suggests that pre-existing cross-reactive memory T cells joined the SARS-CoV-2 response.

Reading from cysteine to phenylalanine, the CDR3 counts 16 amino acids. The DNA shown is the 48-base CDR3, in frame from base 1. V and J are truncated by 0 bases and 5 bases respectively, leaving an intervening sequence of 16 bases. From the germline V gene, CDR1 is KGHSH and CDR2 is LQKENI. These reads were obtained on an Illumina NovaSeq 6000. TCRalpha and TCRbeta cDNA libraries were built by 5'RACE with constant-segment primers, adding sample barcodes and unique molecular identifiers. RNA was extracted from every sample with Trizol reagent. Amplification of the libraries took two PCR steps, and the second step added a second sample barcode plus Illumina TruSeq adapters. The libraries were sequenced on an Illumina NovaSeq using 2 x 150 bp paired-end reads. The original methods were these. Reads were demultiplexed and collapsed into UMI-guided consensus sequences with migec v1.2.7. Using mixcr v2.1.11, UMI consensuses were aligned to TRA and TRB V and J templates and then assembled into clonotypes. Clonotypes were classified as expanded or contracted when called significant by both edgeR and NoisET, with noise models trained on biological replicates. edgeR calls used a false discovery rate-adjusted p below 0.01 and a log2 fold-change threshold of 1. As an exploratory analysis of dynamics, max-normalized trajectories of the 1000 most abundant clonotypes were examined by PCA with hierarchical clustering. Each responding clone was given a CD4 or CD8 phenotype based on the CD4+ and CD8+ repertoires, which had been sequenced separately. The public reads were reprocessed in TCRdb via fastp at Q25 and MiXCR, keeping in-frame beta chains. Identical CDR3 proteins give one entry, which carries the most common genes and DNA. V and J calls and clone size were set by TCRdb, not the authors. The sample profile shows about 250,000 distinct CDR3 sequences; over 15% of them were found once. Of the sample, approximately 3.6% is held by the ten largest clones.

This clonotype is categorized as medium-sized (0.01 to 0.1%). The clone's antigen remains unknown. Base quality data are lacking; no much larger clone is found one base away. PBMCs were isolated by Ficoll-Paque density gradient centrifugation. The chain is encoded by TRBV18 joined to TRBJ2-5; a tentative D match to TRBD1 spans 5 bases. The clonotype was recovered from a man younger than 35 who had mild COVID-19 (a few samples of this study predate the infection). The sample titles of this study are shuffled in the database, so cell type and time point are left out; the donor was told from shared clones. What was sequenced was PBMCs or a T cell subset sorted from them (not recorded which). This receptor has the CDR3 CASSPPLSGAAETQYF. The DNA sequence is TGTGCCAGCTCACCACCGTTAAGTGGGGCCGCGGAGACCCAGTACTTC.